These T cell receptor beta chains were read from a single sample in a study of neurological immune-mediated disorders. TCRdb reanalysed the 5' RACE reads using MiXCR and keeps one entry per CDR3 protein. The sample contains roughly 30,000 distinct CDR3 sequences, about 6% of which appear only once. Sequencing was done on a sample of CD4+ T cells from blood. The receptor set was obtained from a woman between 50 and 59 years old in good health. Both conserved end residues are part of each CDR3. D genes are given only for firm matches. A row's size may be missing; if present it is once, few, many or a size class.

V gene	J gene	CDR3 length	D gene	clone size	CDR3 protein	CDR3 DNA
TRBV5-1	TRBJ2-3	14	-	many	CASARWVGTDTQYF	TGCGCCAGCGCCCGTTGGGTCGGCACAGATACGCAGTATTTT
TRBV5-1	TRBJ2-7	15	TRBD1	many	CASSSLDRGFYEQYF	TGCGCCAGCAGCTCGCTCGACAGGGGGTTCTACGAGCAGTACTTC
TRBV5-6	TRBJ2-5	16	TRBD2	many	CASSSNGRRGGKTQYF	TGTGCCAGCAGCTCAAACGGGCGGAGGGGAGGGAAGACCCAGTACTTC
TRBV29-1	TRBJ1-1	13	-	many	CSNSLGANTEAFF	TGCAGCAACAGTCTTGGAGCGAACACTGAAGCTTTCTTT
TRBV7-2	TRBJ2-1	13	-	many	CASSSADHNEQFF	TGTGCCAGCAGCTCGGCTGATCACAATGAGCAGTTCTTC
TRBV7-9	TRBJ2-7	12	-	many	CASNLRVGEQYF	TGTGCCAGCAACCTCCGGGTCGGGGAGCAGTACTTC
TRBV7-2	TRBJ2-7	15	-	medium-sized	CASSQPHPAQGEQYF	TGTGCCAGCAGTCAGCCCCACCCTGCTCAAGGGGAGCAGTACTTC
TRBV5-1	TRBJ1-1	14	-	many	CASSLGAANTEAFF	TGCGCCAGCAGCTTGGGGGCGGCGAACACTGAAGCTTTCTTT
TRBV5-6	TRBJ2-7	13	-	many	CASSLPDRHEQYF	TGTGCCAGCAGCTTGCCGGACAGACACGAGCAGTACTTC
TRBV7-2	TRBJ1-2	14	-	many	CASSLGQASYGYTF	TGTGCCAGCAGCTTAGGACAGGCCAGCTATGGCTACACCTTC
TRBV10-1	TRBJ2-2	14	-	-	CASSEVGGPGELFF	TGCGCCAGCAGTGAGGTGGGGGGACCCGGGGAGCTGTTTTTT
TRBV7-2	TRBJ1-5	13	-	many	CASSSQQNQPQHF	TGTGCCAGCAGCTCTCAACAGAATCAGCCCCAGCATTTT
TRBV18	TRBJ2-4	13	-	many	CASSPSPKNIQYF	TGTGCCAGCTCACCATCGCCAAAAAACATTCAGTACTTC
TRBV19	TRBJ2-5	14	TRBD1	many	CASSNGQGQETQYF	TGTGCCAGTAGTAACGGACAGGGGCAAGAGACCCAGTACTTC
TRBV28	TRBJ2-1	17	TRBD2	many	CASSPYWAGGPLDEQFF	TGTGCCAGCAGCCCCTATTGGGCGGGAGGGCCTCTGGATGAGCAGTTCTTC
TRBV7-3	TRBJ2-2	12	-	many	CASSSVTGELFF	TGTGCCAGCAGCTCCGTTACCGGGGAGCTGTTTTTT
TRBV10-3	TRBJ2-5	14	-	many	CAISESTAQETQYF	TGTGCCATCAGTGAGTCTACTGCTCAAGAGACCCAGTACTTC
TRBV29-1	TRBJ2-6	12	-	many	CSVDSGANVLTF	TGCAGCGTTGACTCTGGGGCCAACGTCCTGACTTTC
TRBV14	TRBJ2-1	14	TRBD2	many	CASSPLAGPEMQFF	TGTGCCAGCAGCCCCCTAGCGGGCCCAGAAATGCAGTTCTTC
TRBV29-1	TRBJ2-3	16	TRBD2	many	CSVETRLAGVADTQYF	TGCAGCGTTGAAACGAGACTAGCGGGGGTGGCAGATACGCAGTATTTT
TRBV6-6	TRBJ2-1	15	-	many	CASTKDRDWDNEQFF	TGTGCCAGCACCAAAGACCGGGACTGGGACAATGAGCAGTTCTTC
TRBV5-1	TRBJ2-1	11	-	many	CASSAVSEQFF	TGCGCCAGCAGCGCAGTGAGTGAGCAGTTCTTC
TRBV28	TRBJ2-1	14	TRBD1	many	CASRGQGASNEQFF	TGTGCCAGCAGGGGACAGGGGGCTTCGAATGAGCAGTTCTTC
TRBV7-9	TRBJ2-7	13	-	many	CASSLDPDYEQYF	TGTGCCAGCAGCTTAGATCCGGACTACGAGCAGTACTTC
TRBV2	TRBJ1-2	12	-	many	CASSSRPSGYTF	TGTGCCAGCAGCTCACGACCCAGTGGCTACACCTTC
TRBV13	TRBJ2-1	16	TRBD2	many	CASSWKTSGRTNEQFF	TGTGCCAGCAGCTGGAAGACTAGCGGGAGAACGAATGAGCAGTTCTTC
TRBV28	TRBJ2-7	11	-	-	CASITGLEQYF	TGTGCCAGCATCACAGGGTTAGAGCAGTACTTC
TRBV20-1	TRBJ2-3	14	TRBD2	many	CSARRSGVIDTQYF	TGCAGTGCTAGACGCAGCGGGGTGATAGATACGCAGTATTTT
TRBV6-5	TRBJ1-1	15	-	many	CASSSLRQLNTEAFF	TGTGCCAGCAGTTCCCTCCGACAGCTGAACACTGAAGCTTTCTTT
TRBV20-1	TRBJ2-7	15	TRBD1	many	CSARIYQGVGDEQYF	TGCAGTGCTAGGATCTATCAGGGGGTGGGAGACGAGCAGTACTTC
TRBV5-1	TRBJ2-1	17	TRBD2	medium-sized	CASSPRPAGGPDNEQFF	TGCGCCAGCAGCCCCCGCCCGGCGGGAGGGCCCGACAATGAGCAGTTCTTC
TRBV19	TRBJ1-5	13	-	many	CASSWTANQPQHF	TGTGCCAGTAGCTGGACCGCCAATCAGCCCCAGCATTTT
TRBV7-2	TRBJ2-1	13	-	many	CASTPLVQNEQFF	TGTGCCAGCACCCCCCTGGTCCAGAATGAGCAGTTCTTC
TRBV5-1	TRBJ2-2	17	TRBD2	many	CASSFGTSGGYTGELFF	TGCGCCAGCAGCTTTGGGACTAGCGGGGGTTACACCGGGGAGCTGTTTTTT
TRBV9	TRBJ2-7	14	-	many	CASSREQGGSEQYF	TGTGCCAGCAGCCGAGAACAGGGGGGGAGCGAGCAGTACTTC
TRBV25-1	TRBJ1-4	14	TRBD1	many	CASSGTGRNEKLFF	TGTGCCAGCAGTGGGACAGGGCGAAATGAAAAACTGTTTTTT
TRBV7-2	TRBJ1-1	13	-	many	CASSLFSGSEAFF	TGTGCCAGCAGCTTATTTTCGGGGTCTGAAGCTTTCTTT
TRBV12-3/TRBV12-4	TRBJ2-7	15	TRBD2	many	CASNSGGRQHYEQYF	TGTGCCAGCAATAGCGGGGGCCGACAACACTACGAGCAGTACTTC
TRBV28	TRBJ2-7	15	TRBD1	many	CASSMQQGDSYEQYF	TGTGCCAGCAGCATGCAGCAGGGGGATAGCTACGAGCAGTACTTC
TRBV28	TRBJ2-7	20	TRBD2	many	CATRDKVGLAGEASLYEQYF	TGTGCCACCCGGGACAAAGTCGGACTAGCGGGAGAGGCTAGTCTCTACGAGCAGTACTTC
TRBV28	TRBJ2-5	16	TRBD2	many	CASSTSGTSDRETQYF	TGTGCCAGCAGTACCTCCGGGACTAGCGACAGGGAGACCCAGTACTTC
TRBV7-8	TRBJ2-3	17	TRBD2	many	CASSPRLAGEITDTQYF	TGTGCCAGCAGCCCCCGACTAGCGGGGGAGATCACAGATACGCAGTATTTT
TRBV12-3/TRBV12-4	TRBJ2-5	13	-	medium-sized	CASSLSGVETQYF	TGTGCCAGCAGTTTATCAGGGGTAGAGACCCAGTACTTC
TRBV7-2	TRBJ1-3	16	TRBD1	many	CASSPGQGPPGNTIYF	TGTGCCAGCAGCCCAGGACAGGGCCCGCCTGGAAACACCATATATTTT
TRBV20-1	TRBJ2-2	16	TRBD2	many	CSARRLAGSGTGELFF	TGCAGTGCTAGACGACTAGCGGGATCGGGGACCGGGGAGCTGTTTTTT
TRBV12-3/TRBV12-4	TRBJ2-5	13	-	many	CASSRTPQETQYF	TGTGCCAGCAGTCGGACACCTCAAGAGACCCAGTACTTC
TRBV5-6	TRBJ1-2	11	-	medium-sized	CASSSFYGYTF	TGTGCCAGCAGCTCATTCTATGGCTACACCTTC
TRBV4-1	TRBJ2-4	16	-	-	CASSQAQGLAKNIQYF	TGCGCCAGCAGCCAAGCACAGGGATTAGCCAAAAACATTCAGTACTTC
TRBV7-2	TRBJ2-3	15	-	many	CASSLGLGPGDTQYF	TGTGCCAGCAGCTTAGGATTGGGGCCCGGAGATACGCAGTATTTT
TRBV29-1	TRBJ2-7	12	-	many	CSVLAVSYEQYF	TGCAGCGTCCTGGCAGTATCCTACGAGCAGTACTTC
TRBV20-1	TRBJ1-1	15	TRBD1	many	CSAREARQGRTEAFF	TGCAGTGCTAGAGAAGCCAGACAGGGGCGCACTGAAGCTTTCTTT